This T cell receptor (beta chain) was recorded in a study of blood T cell repertoires in COVID-19. Study summary: Samples of COVID-19 (acute and convalescent) were obtained from the United States, Italy and Spain.

The germline V gene has CDR1 MNHNS and CDR2 SASEGT. The germline V and J ends were trimmed by 0 bases and 0 bases, with 14 bases remaining between them. This CDR3 spans 17 amino acids. In the authors' workflow: It was from reference gene primer amplification that nucleated cell counts were estimated. The assay was immunoSEQ multiplex PCR, and TCRdb's table has in-frame clones only and misses some. The D gene and trimming were derived from the DNA, and the V and J assignments and clone size from that table. The sample carries some 350,000 clones, more than 70% recorded once. The receptor was isolated from a man aged 30-40 years with active or convalescent COVID-19. The sequenced sample consisted of peripheral blood. The rearrangement uses TRBV6-1 and TRBJ1-1; D is perhaps TRBD1 (5 bases). CDR3 in DNA: TGTGCCAGCAGTGAAGCCGGACAAGTGAGGATGAACACTGAAGCTTTCTTT. Its translation: CASSEAGQVRMNTEAFF.